The present T cell receptor (beta chain) was sequenced within a study of blood T cell repertoires in COVID-19 (dated by TCRdb to the early 2020s). About the full investigation: Samples covering the acute and convalescent phases of COVID-19 were provided by collaborators in the United States, Italy and Spain. Deeply sampled blood TCRbeta repertoires from subjects exposed to, actively infected with, or recovered from COVID-19 were included in the dataset. A de-identified subject ID, COVID-19 status, age in years and sex were almost always included in the sample metadata. The prospective study material was composed of cDNA or gDNA derived from T cells, B-cell-depleted T cells, or PBMCs. Where available, HLA class I and class II types were taken from metadata supplied by the sample provider and were not determined by assay-based typing. The samples were drawn from two sources: the first 160 participants of the ongoing ImmuneRACE study, and 1,200 or so subjects contributed by 6 global collaborators. The repertoires were made available in a free public database intended to serve as a resource for research on the immune response to SARS-CoV-2. Broad study findings and their caveats: The amount of clinical and demographic metadata varied by source and participant and was provided uncurated.

A word on this clone: Its binding antigen is unknown. No much larger clonotype is one base removed from it; base qualities were not supplied.

TCRbeta CDR3 regions were amplified from genomic DNA by means of the immunoSEQ Assay, a bias-controlled multiplex PCR. Concerning the study's data processing: The number of nucleated cells in each sample was estimated from the amplification of reference gene primers within the assay. Sequence reads were collapsed and filtered to measure the absolute abundance of every unique TCRbeta CDR3 rearrangement. For each sample, productive Simpson clonality was calculated as the square root of Simpson's diversity index across productive rearrangements. In TCRdb, the immuneACCESS table is reduced to in-frame sequences with V and J assigned. These tables do not hold every clone; where another copy was compared, an unresolved V gene accounts for under half, and the others remain unexplained. V and J calls and clone size are as listed in that table; D and trimming were resolved from the DNA. The sample table lists over 300,000 clones, about 90% of them with a count of one. The ten largest clones add up to about 1.2% of the sample.

Including the terminal cysteine and phenylalanine, the CDR3 comprises 15 residues. Only the CDR3 region is kept as DNA, spanning 45 bases read in frame from base 1. The germline V end is reduced by 3 bases and the J end by 2 bases; junction bases left unmatched: 3. CDR1 and CDR2, looked up from the germline V gene, are MRHNA and SNTAGT. Whole blood was collected in K2EDTA tubes by collaborating institutions according to the institutions' own protocols. For TCRbeta analysis, collaborator samples were shipped as frozen whole blood, as isolated PBMCs, or as DNA extracted from either sample type. Specimen: peripheral blood. The rearrangement combines TRBV6-4 with TRBJ2-3; the junction holds 9 bases that match TRBD2. The TCR originated in a man between 40 and 49 years old with acute or convalescent COVID-19. The CDR3 region has the sequence CASSELAGYTDTQYF. The nucleotide sequence reads as follows: TGTGCCAGCAGTGAGCTAGCGGGGTACACAGATACGCAGTATTTT.